This TCR beta chain is from a study of OX40 agonist ivuxolimab in advanced cancers. Broadly, across the study: Ivuxolimab was a fully human IgG2 agonistic monoclonal antibody targeting the costimulatory receptor OX40 (CD134). The monotherapy dose-escalation portion (N ≈ 50 patients) of the phase I ivuxolimab trial is reported in the paper. Partial responses were achieved by three dose-escalation patients, of whom one had hepatocellular carcinoma and two had cutaneous melanoma. Peripheral TCRbeta sequencing was intended to test whether TCR sequence diversity was altered and clonal T-cell expansion was caused by ivuxolimab. In the dose-escalation cohort, approximately 83% of patients were male, and the mean age was roughly 60 years with a range of about 20 to 79. Intravenous ivuxolimab was administered to patients every 2 weeks at six dose levels: 0.01, 0.1, 0.3, 1.5, 3 and 10 mg/kg. Of the roughly 50 dose-escalation patients, hepatocellular carcinoma was present in about 19, melanoma in roughly 15, renal cell carcinoma in 9 and head and neck cancer in 9. Prior anti-PD-1, anti-PD-L1 or anti-CTLA-4 therapy was permitted, and checkpoint inhibitors had been received by about 37% of dose-escalation patients.

What the research found in general, with its limitations: Partial responders in the 0.1-3.0 mg/kg groups had among the lowest normalized peripheral clonal expansion, especially among CD8+ T cells. On average, CD8+ T cells showed more expanded clones than CD4+ T cells after ivuxolimab. Clonal expansion of both CD4+ and CD8+ blood T cells was observed from baseline to week 6 at doses 0.1 to 3.0 mg/kg. Low levels of normalized T-cell clonal expansion were also seen in some patients who did not respond. The antigen specificity of the peripheral T cells that underwent clonal expansion was not determined.

On this clone: Its binding antigen is unknown. There are no base qualities to consult, and no much larger clone falls within one base.

The germline V gene (reference sequence) gives CDR1 as SGHAT and CDR2 as FQDESV. V is clipped by 5 bases and J by 3 bases, and the sequence between their germline boundaries is 14 bases long. The CDR3 goes from the cysteine to the phenylalanine over 14 residues. Only the CDR3 DNA is retained, 42 bases long and in frame from the first base. Patients with a history of autoimmune disease or receiving systemic immunosuppression were excluded from the trial. In every dose cohort, peripheral blood was drawn for TCR sequencing at baseline, cycle 4 day 1, and cycle 7 day 1. The samples were drawn from a first-in-human, open-label, multicenter phase I dose-escalation trial of ivuxolimab. Adults with locally advanced or metastatic head and neck squamous cell, hepatocellular, melanoma or renal cell carcinoma were enrolled in the trial. CD4+ and CD8+ T cells were sorted separately from peripheral blood before TCR sequencing.

Genomic DNA was isolated from the sorted cells so that the TCRbeta CDR3 region could be sequenced. The immunoSEQ Assay was used to sequence the TCRbeta CDR3 regions. Drawn from immuneACCESS, this table holds only the in-frame rearrangements with V and J called that TCRdb kept. Clones are partly lost; checked studies trace under half to an unresolved V gene and leave the rest unexplained. The sample table contains tens of thousands of clones; only one count was recorded for approximately 83% of them. The biggest ten clones account for around 4.3% of the sample. Sequences were derived from CD4+ or CD8+ T cells sorted from blood, sampled in a trial of the OX40 agonist ivuxolimab. The sequence links TRBV11-1 to TRBJ2-7; a tentative D call is TRBD2 (5 bases match). The clonotype was recovered from an adult with an advanced solid tumor such as melanoma, head and neck, liver or kidney cancer. The base sequence is TGTGCCAGCAGCCTGTCGACGGGGATCTACGAGCAGTACTTC. This translates into CASSLSTGIYEQYF.